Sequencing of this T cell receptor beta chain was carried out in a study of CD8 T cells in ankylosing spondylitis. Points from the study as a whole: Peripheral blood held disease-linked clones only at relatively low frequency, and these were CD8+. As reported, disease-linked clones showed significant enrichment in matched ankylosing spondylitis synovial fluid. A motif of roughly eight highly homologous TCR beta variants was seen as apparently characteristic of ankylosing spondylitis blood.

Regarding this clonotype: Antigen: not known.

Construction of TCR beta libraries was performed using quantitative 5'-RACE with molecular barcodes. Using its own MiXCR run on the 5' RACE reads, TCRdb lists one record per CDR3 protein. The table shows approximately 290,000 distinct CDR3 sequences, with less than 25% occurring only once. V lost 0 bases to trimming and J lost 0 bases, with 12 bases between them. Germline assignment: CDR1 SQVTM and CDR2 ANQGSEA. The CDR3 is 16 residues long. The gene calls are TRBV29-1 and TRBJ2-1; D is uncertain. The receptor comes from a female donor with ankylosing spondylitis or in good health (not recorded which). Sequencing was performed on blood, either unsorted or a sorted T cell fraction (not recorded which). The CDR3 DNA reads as TGCAGCGTTGAAGACAGCGTGCGAAGCTCCTACAATGAGCAGTTCTTC. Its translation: CSVEDSVRSSYNEQFF.